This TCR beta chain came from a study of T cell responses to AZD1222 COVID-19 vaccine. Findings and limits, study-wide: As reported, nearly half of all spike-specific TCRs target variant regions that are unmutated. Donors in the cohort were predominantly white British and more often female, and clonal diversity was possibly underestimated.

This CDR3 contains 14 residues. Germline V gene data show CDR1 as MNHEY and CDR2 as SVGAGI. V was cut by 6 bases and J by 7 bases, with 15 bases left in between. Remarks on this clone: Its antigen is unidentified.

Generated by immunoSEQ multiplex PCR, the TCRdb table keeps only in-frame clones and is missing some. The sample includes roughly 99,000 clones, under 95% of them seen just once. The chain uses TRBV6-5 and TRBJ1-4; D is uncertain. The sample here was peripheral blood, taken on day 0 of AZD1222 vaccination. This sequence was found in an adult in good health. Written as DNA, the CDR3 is TGTGCCAGCAGCGTTCGGGTGGAGGGTGAAAAACTGTTTTTT. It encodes CASSVRVEGEKLFF.